This T cell receptor (beta chain) was sequenced during a study of CD8 T cells in Susac syndrome. Negative isolation yielded the CD8+ and CD4+ T cells, while FACS enriched the TEMRA cells. A quantity of about 0.5 to 1 ug RNA underwent reverse transcription using random hexamers. From the immunoSEQ multiplex PCR reads, TCRdb called clonotypes with MiXCR, one entry per CDR3 protein. The repertoire holds about 300,000 distinct CDR3 sequences, with roughly 81% as singletons. Comments on this clonotype: Its antigen is undetermined.

The study's findings and limits: It was acknowledged by the study that relatively few individuals were included in its TCR sequencing and HLA analysis.

V lost 5 bases, J lost 4 bases, and 11 bases lay in between. The CDR3 is 13 residues long. The germline V gene has CDR1 MNHEY and CDR2 SMNVEV (reference sequence). The chain combines TRBV27 with TRBJ1-1; no clear D gene. The receptor was derived from a human donor with multiple sclerosis. Input material: CD8+ T cells from PBMCs. CDR3 amino acids: CASSPFGVTEAFF. The CDR3, as DNA: TGTGCCAGCAGTCCATTCGGGGTCACTGAAGCTTTCTTT.